These 22 T cell receptor beta chains were all obtained from the same sample, sequenced in a study of post-analysis software for immune sequencing data. Antigen specificity for these receptors is unknown. The study's findings and limits: Controls showed lower frequencies than patients for roughly 5 TRBV segments, and TRBV5-6, TRBV5-1 and TRBV20-1 were among these.

Every TCR beta cDNA library bore unique molecular identifiers. One entry per CDR3 protein, called by TCRdb with MiXCR from the PCR reads. This repertoire shows some 260,000 distinct CDR3 sequences, around 34% found once; its top ten account for less than 6%. What was sequenced was blood. The receptors originated from a girl aged 10 to 17 with multiple sclerosis.

This clonotype was recorded many times. This chain joins TRBV5-4 and TRBJ1-2; possibly TRBD1 for D (5 bases). CDR3 length: 13 amino acids. Trimming removed 4 bases at V and 8 bases at J, with 15 bases between. Germline CDR1 SGHNT, CDR2 YYREEE (reference sequence). CDR3 sequence (DNA): TGTGCCAGCAGCCAACAGGAGCCCCACGGCTACACCTTC. It translates to CASSQQEPHGYTF.

The chain joins TRBV9 to TRBJ2-1; D may be TRBD2 (6 bases). Germline-derived CDR1 and CDR2 are SGDLS and YYNGEE. V was trimmed by 3 bases and J by 5 bases, leaving 9 bases between them. The CDR3 consists of 13 residues. The CDR3 spells CASSGGEHNEQFF. DNA of the CDR3: TGTGCCAGCAGCGGGGGGGAGCACAATGAGCAGTTCTTC.

This clonotype was found many times. The CDR3 protein is CSVEGRAKETQYF. The CDR3, as DNA: TGCAGCGTTGAAGGACGGGCAAAAGAGACCCAGTACTTC. The chain uses TRBV29-1 and TRBJ2-5; unclear D gene. Germline CDR1 and CDR2: SQVTM and ANQGSEA. The CDR3 covers 13 residues. The V gene lost 1 base and the J gene lost 3 bases, with 9 bases spanning the gap.

This clonotype was seen a single time. The chain links TRBV7-9 to TRBJ2-1; D ambiguous. The germline V gene encodes CDR1 SEHNR and CDR2 FQNEAQ (reference sequence). This CDR3 comprises 16 residues. The V and J ends lost 1 base and 4 bases respectively, with 14 bases between them. CDR3 sequence reads: CASSLEWLKAYNEQFF. As DNA, the CDR3 is TGTGCCAGCAGCTTAGAATGGTTGAAGGCTTACAATGAGCAGTTCTTC.

There are many counts of this clonotype. DNA of the CDR3: TGTGCCAGCAGCGTAGCTTCAGGGCAACAAGAGACCCAGTACTTC. This encodes CASSVASGQQETQYF. J is TRBJ2-5 and V is TRBV9; tentatively, D is TRBD1 (5 bases). The length of the CDR3 is 15 residues. Germline CDR1 is SGDLS and CDR2 is YYNGEE. Trimming stripped 0 bases from V and 2 bases from J, with 11 bases between.

In the case of this clonotype: One base away lies a much larger clone, so this may be a sequencing read error. This rearrangement joins TRBV12-3 or TRBV12-4 to TRBJ2-1; D remains unclear. This CDR3 has 13 amino acids. The CDR3 nucleotides read TGTGCCGGCAGTTGGTCGGGCCTCGGAGAGCAGTTCTTC. Translation: CAGSWSGLGEQFF.

In its sample, this clonotype was seen a few times. The chain carries TRBV7-9 and TRBJ2-2; the match to TRBD2 covers 9 bases. The V and J ends lost 3 bases and 4 bases, in that order; junction bases with no gene match: 3. Germline loops: CDR1 SEHNR, CDR2 FQNEAQ (reference sequence). The CDR3 runs 15 residues. The CDR3 DNA reads as TGTGCCAGCAGCTTTCTAGCGGGGAGCACCGGGGAGCTGTTTTTT. Translating it yields CASSFLAGSTGELFF. Filled out from reference TRBV7-9 and TRBJ2-2, the complete variable domain reads DTGVSQNPRHKITKRGQNVTFRCDPISEHNRLYWYRQTLGQGPEFLTYFQNEAQLEKSRLLSDRFSAERPKGSFSTLEIQRTEQGDSAMYLCASSFLAGSTGELFFGEGSRLTVL.

This clonotype turned up a few times. With a much larger clone just one base away, this may be a read error. This sequence joins TRBV5-1 and TRBJ2-3, with D perhaps matching TRBD1 or TRBD2 (5 bases each). Deletions cut 4 bases from V and 6 bases from J, with 12 bases between. CDR3 length equals 13 residues. Germline values: CDR1 SGHRS, CDR2 YFSETQ. The CDR3 region has the DNA TGCGCCAGCAGCAAAGACGGGGCCGATACGCAGTATTTT. Encoded protein: CASSKDGADTQYF.

This clonotype was counted ten times or more. This chain connects TRBV5-1 to TRBJ1-1; 7 bases align to TRBD1. Germline CDR1 and CDR2: SGHRS and YFSETQ. The junction had 7 bases not matched to a gene; V was cut back by 7 bases and J by 4 bases. The CDR3 consists of 13 residues. The CDR3 is CASGGAGGTEAFF. The CDR3 DNA sequence: TGCGCCAGCGGCGGGGCAGGGGGCACTGAAGCTTTCTTT.

This clonotype was seen a handful of times. V and J are TRBV11-2 and TRBJ1-3; no definite D call. Germline CDR1 reads SGHAT; CDR2 reads FQNNGV. CDR3 length: 17 amino acids. V lost 1 base and J lost 0, with 13 bases in between. CDR3 sequence (DNA): TGTGCCAGCAGCTTAGTTACCGCCCCGAGCTCTGGAAACACCATATATTTT. Translated, it gives CASSLVTAPSSGNTIYF.

V is TRBV5-4 and J is TRBJ2-5, with TRBD2 matching 15 bases. The CDR3 has 18 amino acids. With V trimmed by 3 bases and J by 9 bases, 15 bases remained unmatched. Germline V gene data show CDR1 as SGHNT and CDR2 as YYREEE (reference sequence). CDR3 loop: CASSSGTSGGTGQEAQYF. CDR3 coding DNA: TGTGCCAGCAGCTCCGGGACTAGCGGGGGGACGGGGCAGGAGGCCCAGTACTTC.

This clonotype came up many times. The chain employs TRBV14 and TRBJ2-5; 10 bases agree with TRBD2. Germline V gene data show CDR1 as SGHDN and CDR2 as FVKESK. The J segment lost 5 bases and the V segment lost 4 bases, leaving 7 bases of the junction unmatched. The CDR3 covers 15 residues. The CDR3 loop reads CASSPLAGEWETQYF. The CDR3 region has the DNA TGTGCCAGCAGCCCTCTAGCGGGAGAGTGGGAGACCCAGTACTTC.

This clonotype has at least ten counts. The chain combines TRBV20-1 with TRBJ1-1; D remains ambiguous. Germline V gene data show CDR1 as DFQATT and CDR2 as SNEGSKA (reference sequence). The CDR3 is 13 amino acids. Trimming left V 6 bases short and J 6 bases short, with 17 bases between. The CDR3 region is CSALRIGVSEAFF. The CDR3 coding sequence is TGCAGTGCCCTCCGAATTGGGGTATCTGAAGCTTTCTTT.

This clonotype was picked up a small number of times. V is TRBV4-1 and J is TRBJ1-1; unclear D gene. From germline, CDR1 is MGHRA and CDR2 YSYEKL. V lost 1 base to trimming and J lost 0 bases, with 6 bases between them. The CDR3 loop spans 14 amino acids. CDR3 nucleotides: TGCGCCAGCAGCCAAGGTGGGGTGAACACTGAAGCTTTCTTT. This sequence encodes CASSQGGVNTEAFF.

This chain connects TRBV6-5 to TRBJ1-3; TRBD1 might be the D (5 bases). Germline lookup yields CDR1 MNHEY and CDR2 SVGAGI. This CDR3 has 13 residues. Trimming took 6 bases from V and 1 from J, leaving 7 bases between them. CDR3: CASSGQSGNTIYF. The CDR3 nucleotides are TGTGCCAGCAGCGGACAATCTGGAAACACCATATATTTT.

This clonotype was recorded at least ten times. The CDR3: CSARRGSADQPQHF. In DNA, the CDR3 is TGCAGTGCTAGACGCGGTTCAGCGGATCAGCCCCAGCATTTT. The gene calls are TRBV20-1 and TRBJ1-5; no reliable D call. Germline values: CDR1 DFQATT, CDR2 SNEGSKA (reference sequence). The ends were cut back, 2 bases at V and 5 bases at J, with 13 bases in the middle. The CDR3 has 14 amino acids.

This clonotype has only one observation. One base away lies a much larger clone, so this may be a sequencing read error. The chain combines TRBV9 with TRBJ1-5; 7 positions match TRBD1. V lost 5 bases to trimming and J lost 5 bases; unmatched junction nucleotides: 10. Germline CDR1 and CDR2: SGDLS and YYNGEE. This CDR3 has 15 amino acids. CDR3 nucleotides: TGTGCCAGCAGGCGGACAGGAGGGGTGGATCAGCCCCAGCATTTT. Protein sequence: CASRRTGGVDQPQHF.

The chain is built from TRBV7-2 and TRBJ2-7, with D unclear. Trimming pared 2 bases from V and 5 bases from J, leaving 7 bases between. Germline CDR1 is SGHTA and CDR2 is FQGNSA. The CDR3 loop spans 12 amino acids. The CDR3 protein is CASSLIDHEQYF. DNA of the CDR3: TGTGCCAGCAGCTTAATCGACCACGAGCAGTACTTC.

This clonotype was seen repeatedly, ten times or more. This chain links TRBV20-1 with TRBJ2-5; D unresolved. The germline gives CDR1 DFQATT, CDR2 SNEGSKA (reference sequence). V shed 5 bases and J shed 0 bases, with 13 bases lying between them. The CDR3 is 14 amino acids. The CDR3 here is CSAPPAQYQETQYF. CDR3 sequence (DNA): TGCAGTGCTCCCCCCGCCCAGTACCAAGAGACCCAGTACTTC.

Written as DNA, the CDR3 is TGCGCCAGCAGCTCCCCTGGGGCCAACGTCCTGACTTTC. Its protein is CASSSPGANVLTF. This chain uses TRBV5-1 with TRBJ2-6; no clear D. V lost 3 bases and J lost 2, with 3 bases in between. CDR1 is SGHRS and CDR2 is YFSETQ in the germline V gene. CDR3 length: 13 residues.

This clonotype appeared many times. The chain uses TRBV12-3 or TRBV12-4 and TRBJ2-4; 8 nucleotides agree with TRBD2. This CDR3 is 15 amino acids long. V dropped 5 bases and J dropped 2; count of bases not matched to a gene: 5. The DNA for the CDR3 is TGTGCCAGCAGTCCAATAGCGGGGTCCAAAAACATTCAGTACTTC. Encoded protein: CASSPIAGSKNIQYF.

This clonotype turned up a few times. The chain couples TRBV6-1 to TRBJ2-7; 10 positions agree with TRBD2. The V and J ends lost 5 bases and 1 base, in that order; junction bases with no gene match: 5. This CDR3 is built from 15 residues. CDR1 MNHNS and CDR2 SASEGT come from the germline V gene. The CDR3 region has the DNA TGTGCCAGCAGTCGTTCTAGCGGGAGTTCCTACGAGCAGTACTTC. Translated, it gives CASSRSSGSSYEQYF.